This T cell receptor (beta chain) was profiled in a study of blood T cell repertoires in COVID-19. Turning to the study itself: Collection of acute and convalescent COVID-19 samples took place in the United States, Italy and Spain. PBMCs, B-cell-depleted T cells, or T cells were the source of the cDNA or gDNA that made up the material.

In the original processing: For nucleated cells, counts were estimated from reference gene primer amplification. Clones were sequenced by immunoSEQ multiplex PCR, and TCRdb holds only the in-frame ones, with some missing. V and J calls and clone size are copied from that table; D and trimming were computed from the DNA. The top ten clones hold roughly 7% of a sample with under 200,000 clones, roughly 86% of them seen once. With 0 bases clipped from V and 2 bases from J, the junction kept 2 bases outside the gene matches. The CDR3 totals 15 residues. Per the germline V gene, CDR1 is MNHEY and CDR2 is SVGEGT.

V and J are TRBV6-2 or TRBV6-3 and TRBJ2-3, with 7 nucleotides matching TRBD2. This TCR came from a man aged 50-60 years with active or convalescent COVID-19. Sequenced input: peripheral blood. The CDR3 nucleotides read TGTGCCAGCAGTTACTCCAGCGGGGACACAGATACGCAGTATTTT. Translated: CASSYSSGDTDTQYF.